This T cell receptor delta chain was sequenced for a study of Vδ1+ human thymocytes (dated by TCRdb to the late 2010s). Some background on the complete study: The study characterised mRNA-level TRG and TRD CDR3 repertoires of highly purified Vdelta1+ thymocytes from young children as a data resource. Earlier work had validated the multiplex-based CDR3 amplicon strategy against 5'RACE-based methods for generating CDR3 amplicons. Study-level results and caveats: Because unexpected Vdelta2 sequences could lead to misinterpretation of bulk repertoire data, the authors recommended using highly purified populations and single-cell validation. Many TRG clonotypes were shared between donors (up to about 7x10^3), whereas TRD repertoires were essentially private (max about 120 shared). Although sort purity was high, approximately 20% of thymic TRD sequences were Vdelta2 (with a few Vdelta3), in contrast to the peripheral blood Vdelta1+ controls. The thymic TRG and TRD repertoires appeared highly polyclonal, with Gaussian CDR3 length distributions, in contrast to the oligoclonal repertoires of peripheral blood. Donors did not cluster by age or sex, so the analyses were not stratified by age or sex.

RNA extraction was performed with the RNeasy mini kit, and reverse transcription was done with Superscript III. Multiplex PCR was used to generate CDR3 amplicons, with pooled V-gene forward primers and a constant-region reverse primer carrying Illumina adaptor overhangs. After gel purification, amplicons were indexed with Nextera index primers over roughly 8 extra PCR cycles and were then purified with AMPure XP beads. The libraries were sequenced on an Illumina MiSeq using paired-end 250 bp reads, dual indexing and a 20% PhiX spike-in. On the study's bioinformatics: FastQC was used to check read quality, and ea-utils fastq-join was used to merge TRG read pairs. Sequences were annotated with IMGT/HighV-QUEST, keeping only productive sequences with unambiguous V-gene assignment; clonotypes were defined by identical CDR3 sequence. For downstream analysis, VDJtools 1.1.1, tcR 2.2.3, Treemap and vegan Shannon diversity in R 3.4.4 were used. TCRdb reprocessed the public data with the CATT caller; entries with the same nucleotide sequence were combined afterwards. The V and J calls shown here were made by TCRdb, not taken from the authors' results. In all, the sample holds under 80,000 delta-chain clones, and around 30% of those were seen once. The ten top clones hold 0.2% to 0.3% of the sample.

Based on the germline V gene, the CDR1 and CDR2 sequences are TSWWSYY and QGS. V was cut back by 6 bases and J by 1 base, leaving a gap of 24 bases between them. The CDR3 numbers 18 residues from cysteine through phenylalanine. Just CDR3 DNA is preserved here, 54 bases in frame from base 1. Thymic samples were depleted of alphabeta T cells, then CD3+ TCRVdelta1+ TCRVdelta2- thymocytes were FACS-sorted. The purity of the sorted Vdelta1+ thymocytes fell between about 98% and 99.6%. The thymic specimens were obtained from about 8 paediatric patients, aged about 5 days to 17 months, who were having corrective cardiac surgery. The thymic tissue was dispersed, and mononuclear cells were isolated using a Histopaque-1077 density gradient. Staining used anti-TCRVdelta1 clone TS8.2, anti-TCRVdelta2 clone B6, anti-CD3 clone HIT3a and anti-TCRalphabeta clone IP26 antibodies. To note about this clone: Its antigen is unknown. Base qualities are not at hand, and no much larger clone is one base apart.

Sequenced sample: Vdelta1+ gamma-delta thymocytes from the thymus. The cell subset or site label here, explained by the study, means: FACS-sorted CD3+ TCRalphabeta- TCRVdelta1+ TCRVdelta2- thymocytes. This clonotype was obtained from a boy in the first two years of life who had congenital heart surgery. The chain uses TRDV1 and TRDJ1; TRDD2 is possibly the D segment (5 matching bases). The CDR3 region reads CALGPSGYPVRGTDKLIF. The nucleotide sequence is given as TGTGCTCTTGGACCTTCGGGGTATCCTGTGAGAGGCACCGATAAACTCATCTTT.